This TCR beta chain was profiled in a study of PD-L1 blockade in urothelial cancer. TCRdb's table, derived via immunoSEQ multiplex PCR, lists solely in-frame clones and lacks some. This sample carries around 100,000 clones, approximately 85% of them seen once, and the ten largest clones take 2.4%. The length of the CDR3 is 12 residues. Germline V CDR1 and CDR2: MNHNY, SVGAGI (reference sequence). Trimming pared 4 bases from V and 4 bases from J, leaving 7 bases between. Each patient contributed between 1 and 8 total time points of blood mononuclear cells, pretreatment and during treatment. The specimen was PBMCs, collected around atezolizumab (anti-PD-L1) treatment. The origin of this receptor is a man aged 45-60 years with urothelial cancer. The chain carries TRBV6-6 and TRBJ1-2, with a possible D match to TRBD1 (6 bases). The CDR3 loop reads CASSLDSYGYTF. The CDR3 DNA reads as TGTGCCAGCAGTTTGGACAGCTATGGCTACACCTTC.